This T cell receptor (beta chain) comes out of a study of blood T cell dynamics during melanoma immunotherapy. Study summary: First-line therapy was either pembrolizumab or nivolumab with ipilimumab for metastatic melanoma.

Overall study findings and caveats: PBMC repertoires of eventual disease-control patients split at W3 into clonality or diversity gains.

On this clone: The antigen is not known.

Time point of the sample: pre-treatment baseline. Blood was drawn before treatment and at week 3 after checkpoint blockade. Profiled with immunoSEQ multiplex PCR; TCRdb holds only in-frame clones, not every one. The sample carries 5,500 to 8,500 clones, approximately 80% recorded once. The TCR was taken from a human donor with melanoma. Some clones in this sample may be carry-over from other donors' samples. The sample consisted of blood, taken from a patient treated with checkpoint blockade.

This CDR3 reads CASSSGANVLTF. The CDR3, as DNA: TGTGCCAGCAGTTCAGGGGCCAACGTCCTGACTTTC. The gene calls are TRBV6-5 and TRBJ2-6; D call uncertain. V gave up 4 bases and J gave up 4 bases, with 2 bases separating them. The CDR3 totals 12 residues. Germline values: CDR1 MNHEY, CDR2 SVGAGI.